The 26 T cell receptor beta chains below all came from one sample that was sequenced in a study of untreated major depressive disorder. Method: immunoSEQ multiplex PCR; TCRdb's copy keeps in-frame clones and lacks some. The sample records roughly 13,000 clones, around nine tenths being singletons. General study points: TRBV05-01 (Vbeta 5.1) usage was higher in CD4+ T cells of depressed patients than controls.

No antigen has been assigned to these receptors. The sample comprised CD4+ T cells from PBMCs. These receptors all come from a man younger than 45 with major depressive disorder.

This chain joins TRBV6-1 and TRBJ2-6, with 8 bases lining up with TRBD1. CDR1 and CDR2 (germline): MNHNS, SASEGT. This CDR3 is built from 15 residues. V gave up 10 bases and J gave up 0 bases; unmatched junction bases: 5. CDR3 sequence (DNA): TGTGCCATCCGACAGGGGAGCTCTGGGGCCAACGTCCTGACTTTC. As protein: CAIRQGSSGANVLTF.

This rearrangement joins TRBV9 to TRBJ2-1; D assignment may be TRBD1 or TRBD2 (6 bases each). V dropped 4 bases and J dropped 0 bases, with 14 bases sitting between them. The V gene's germline CDR1 is SGDLS and CDR2 YYNGEE. The CDR3 consists of 16 residues. This CDR3 reads CASSPLGGSSYNEQFF. CDR3 bases: TGTGCCAGCAGCCCCCTAGGGGGGAGCTCCTACAATGAGCAGTTCTTC. Full variable domain (outside the CDR3, taken from reference TRBV9 and TRBJ2-1): DSGVTQTPKHLITATGQRVTLRCSPRSGDLSVYWYQQSLDQGLQFLIQYYNGEERAKGNILERFSAQQFPDLHSELNLSSLELGDSALYFCASSPLGGSSYNEQFFGPGTRLTVL.

The chain carries TRBV19 and TRBJ2-7; maybe TRBD2 (5 bases). The CDR3 length is 13 residues. Per the germline V gene, CDR1 is LNHDA and CDR2 is SQIVND (reference sequence). Trimming pared 7 bases from V and 7 bases from J, leaving 17 bases between. The CDR3 reads CASISGPSGEQYF. The CDR3 bases are TGTGCCAGTATCTCGGGTCCCTCGGGGGAGCAGTACTTC.

The chain carries TRBV2 and TRBJ2-6; no clear D gene. The V end lost 8 bases, the J end lost 4 bases, and 6 bases lay between the germline ends. CDR1 is SNHLY, CDR2 FYNNEI, per germline. CDR3 length: 12 amino acids. DNA of the CDR3: TGTGCCAGCTCAGTGGGGGCCAACGTCCTGACTTTC. Its protein is CASSVGANVLTF.

The V call is TRBV19, the J call TRBJ2-5, with 7 bases fitting TRBD2. This CDR3 spans 16 amino acids. Germline loops: CDR1 LNHDA, CDR2 SQIVND (reference sequence). V lost 2 bases, J lost 9 bases, and 15 bases stayed unmatched. This CDR3 reads CASSINPAGLAGAQYF. The CDR3 coding sequence is TGTGCCAGTAGTATAAACCCGGCAGGGCTGGCGGGGGCCCAGTACTTC.

The chain employs TRBV7-8 and TRBJ1-6; tentatively, D is TRBD1 (6 bases). CDR3 size: 19 residues. The germline V gene encodes CDR1 SGHVS and CDR2 FQNEAQ. Trimming removed 2 bases at V and 7 bases at J, with 24 bases between. CDR3 residues: CASSLIARPGAPDNSPLHF. As DNA, the CDR3 is TGTGCCAGCAGCTTAATAGCCCGCCCGGGGGCGCCGGACAATTCACCCCTCCACTTT.

This sequence joins TRBV2 and TRBJ1-2; D is unclear. Germline loops: CDR1 SNHLY, CDR2 FYNNEI. The CDR3 runs to 11 residues. Trimming stripped 6 bases from V and 5 bases from J, with 7 bases between. The CDR3 DNA is TGTGCCAGCAGAGGGCTATATGGCTACACCTTC. It codes for CASRGLYGYTF.

This chain uses TRBV11-2 with TRBJ1-5; D ambiguous. Germline lookup yields CDR1 SGHAT and CDR2 FQNNGV. The V end lost 2 bases, the J end lost 3 bases, and 11 bases lay between the germline ends. The CDR3 has 15 amino acids. CDR3 residues: CASSLSASHNQPQHF. The CDR3 DNA follows: TGTGCCAGCAGCTTATCAGCCAGTCACAATCAGCCCCAGCATTTT.

The chain uses TRBV5-4 and TRBJ1-2; 9 nucleotides line up with TRBD1. Unmatched junction bases numbered 6, after V lost 2 bases and J lost 7 bases. The germline V gene has CDR1 SGHNT and CDR2 YYREEE (reference sequence). There are 14 residues in the CDR3. This chain's CDR3 is CASSFNRGQGGYTF. The CDR3 DNA reads as TGTGCCAGCAGCTTCAACAGGGGGCAGGGTGGCTACACCTTC.

The chain is built from TRBV5-6 and TRBJ2-7; D possibly corresponds to TRBD2 (6 bases). The CDR3 is 13 residues long. Germline CDR1 and CDR2: SGHDT and YYEEEE. Trimming removed 1 base at V and 1 base at J, with 6 bases between. CDR3 nucleotide sequence: TGTGCCAGCAGCTTGCGGGGGTCCTACGAGCAGTACTTC. Translation: CASSLRGSYEQYF. The entire variable domain, with the rest obtained from reference TRBV5-6 and TRBJ2-7, is as follows: DAGVTQSPTHLIKTRGQQVTLRCSPKSGHDTVSWYQQALGQGPQFIFQYYEEEERQRGNFPDRFSGHQFPNYSSELNVNALLLGDSALYLCASSLRGSYEQYFGPGTRLTVT.

This clone was counted once. This chain connects TRBV5-6 to TRBJ1-1; 8 bases are shared with TRBD1. Losses at the gene ends were 5 bases for V and 7 bases for J; bases not matched to a gene: 4. This CDR3 region has 12 residues. Per germline, CDR1 SGHDT and CDR2 YYEEEE. DNA for the CDR3: TGTGCCAGCAGTCGACAGGGGTATGAAGCTTTCTTT. As protein: CASSRQGYEAFF.

The chain links TRBV5-1 to TRBJ2-7; 7 positions agree with TRBD1. Germline loops: CDR1 SGHRS, CDR2 YFSETQ. The CDR3 has 13 amino acids. With V trimmed by 2 bases and J by 2 bases, 1 base remained unmatched. This CDR3 reads CASSLQGTYEQYF. CDR3 coding DNA: TGCGCCAGCAGCTTACAGGGGACCTACGAGCAGTACTTC.

The DNA for the CDR3 is TGTGCCAGCAGTGCCCAAGGGGGGCGAACTGAAGCTTTCTTT. It yields the protein CASSAQGGRTEAFF. The V and J genes are TRBV6-4 and TRBJ1-1; a possible D gene is TRBD1 (6 bases). The length of the CDR3 is 14 residues. Trimming left V 4 bases short and J 5 bases short, with 14 bases between. CDR1 and CDR2 (germline): MRHNA, SNTAGT.

The J gene is TRBJ1-1, the V gene TRBV7-3, with 9 positions matching TRBD1. This CDR3 has 15 residues. Germline values: CDR1 SGHTA, CDR2 FQGTGA. V shed 5 bases, J shed 5 bases, and the junction held 9 bases outside the gene matches. The chain's CDR3 is CASSRTGARGTEAFF. The CDR3 bases are TGTGCCAGCAGCCGGACAGGGGCCCGGGGAACTGAAGCTTTCTTT.

The chain uses TRBV5-1 and TRBJ2-4; 15 bases align to TRBD2. The V gene end was trimmed by 4 bases and the J gene end by 8 bases; junction bases not matched to a gene: 7. This CDR3 has 16 residues. The germline gives CDR1 SGHRS, CDR2 YFSETQ. The CDR3 DNA reads as TGCGCCAGCAGCCCCGGACTAGCGGGGGGGCTCGACATTCAGTACTTC. Residues: CASSPGLAGGLDIQYF.

This clone was seen once. V usage is TRBV5-1 and J usage is TRBJ1-1; unclear D gene. Trimming shortened V by 5 bases and J by 1 base, and 6 bases separated the two germline ends. Germline CDR1 and CDR2: SGHRS and YFSETQ. This CDR3 has 12 amino acids. The CDR3 region is CASRLPNTEAFF. Written as DNA, the CDR3 is TGCGCCAGCAGATTACCGAACACTGAAGCTTTCTTT.

The chain joins TRBV2 to TRBJ2-3; D not certain. V lost 1 base and J lost 1, with 12 bases in between. This CDR3 has 16 residues. Germline CDR1 reads SNHLY; CDR2 reads FYNNEI. The CDR3 protein is CASSEGVPPGTDTQYF. In DNA, the CDR3 is TGTGCCAGCAGTGAAGGGGTCCCGCCAGGCACAGATACGCAGTATTTT.

A few counts support this clone. The CDR3 region has the DNA TGTGCCAGCAGCTTTTCCACCGTTTCCCACAATGAGCAGTTCTTC. Amino acid sequence: CASSFSTVSHNEQFF. The genes are TRBV5-5 and TRBJ2-1, with D hard to call. This CDR3 spans 15 amino acids. Germline CDR1 SGHKS, CDR2 YYEKEE (reference sequence). Trimming stripped 2 bases from V and 5 bases from J, with 14 bases between. Complete variable domain (other parts from reference TRBV5-5 and TRBJ2-1): DAGVTQSPTHLIKTRGQQVTLRCSPISGHKSVSWYQQVLGQGPQFIFQYYEKEERGRGNFPDRFSARQFPNYSSELNVNALLLGDSALYLCASSFSTVSHNEQFFGPGTRLTVL.

CDR3 nucleotide sequence: TGCGCCAGCAGCTACGACACCTATAATTCACCCCTCCACTTT. This codes for CASSYDTYNSPLHF. The chain uses TRBV5-1 and TRBJ1-6, with D uncertain. The germline V and J ends were trimmed by 3 bases and 2 bases, with 6 bases remaining between them. This CDR3 is built from 14 residues. Germline assignment: CDR1 SGHRS and CDR2 YFSETQ.

The chain has TRBV28 and TRBJ1-1, with 8 bases matching TRBD1. CDR1 is MDHEN and CDR2 is SYDVKM in the germline V gene. Trimming cost V 4 bases and J 6 bases; bases outside gene matches: 10. CDR3 length: 15 amino acids. CDR3 DNA sequence: TGTGCCAGCAGTTCCCCGGCGACAGGGGTTTCTGAAGCTTTCTTT. Translating it yields CASSSPATGVSEAFF. Based on the CDR3 plus reference TRBV28 and TRBJ1-1, the full variable domain is DVKVTQSSRYLVKRTGEKVFLECVQDMDHENMFWYRQDPGLGLRLIYFSYDVKMKEKGDIPEGYSVSREKKERFSLILESASTNQTSMYLCASSSPATGVSEAFFGQGTRLTVV.

J is TRBJ1-6 and V is TRBV6-5, with a possible D match to TRBD1 (5 bases). The germline V gene has CDR1 MNHEY and CDR2 SVGAGI. V was cut by 0 bases and J by 5 bases, with 8 bases left in between. The CDR3 has 15 residues. CDR3 nucleotides: TGTGCCAGCAGTTACTCGGGACGGAATAATTCACCCCTCCACTTT. Translating gives CASSYSGRNNSPLHF.

V gene TRBV5-6 combines with J gene TRBJ2-5; possibly TRBD2 for D (5 bases). The CDR3 loop spans 13 amino acids. Germline assignment: CDR1 SGHDT and CDR2 YYEEEE. Trimming removed 2 bases from V and 1 base from J, with 6 bases in between. The chain's CDR3 is CASSFGLQETQYF. The CDR3 region has the DNA TGTGCCAGCAGCTTTGGACTCCAAGAGACCCAGTACTTC.

This clone appeared a few times. The chain recombines TRBV2 with TRBJ2-7; D not resolved. This CDR3 spans 13 amino acids. The V gene lost 2 bases and the J gene lost 3 bases, with 8 bases spanning the gap. CDR1 and CDR2 (germline): SNHLY, FYNNEI. The CDR3, as DNA: TGTGCCAGCAGTGAACCGTTCGGCTACGAGCAGTACTTC. Its translation: CASSEPFGYEQYF.

In this sample, this clone turned up once. This chain links TRBV11-3 with TRBJ2-5; the D gene is possibly TRBD2 (6 bases). This CDR3 has 13 residues. V dropped 5 bases and J dropped 5 bases, with 12 bases sitting between them. Germline CDR1 and CDR2: SGHNT and YENEEA. CDR3 protein: CASSAPGRETQYF. The DNA for the CDR3 is TGTGCCAGCAGCGCTCCAGGGAGGGAGACCCAGTACTTC.

The chain links TRBV2 to TRBJ2-7; D uncertain. V shed 2 bases and J shed 5 bases, with 7 bases lying between them. This CDR3 comprises 12 residues. The germline V gene encodes CDR1 SNHLY and CDR2 FYNNEI. The CDR3 sequence is CASSERPHEQYF. CDR3 DNA: TGTGCCAGCAGTGAACGCCCTCACGAGCAGTACTTC.

This chain links TRBV5-1 with TRBJ1-3; D gene ambiguous. Per the germline V gene, CDR1 is SGHRS and CDR2 is YFSETQ. The CDR3 length is 12 residues. The germline V and J ends were trimmed by 4 bases and 8 bases, with 10 bases remaining between them. CDR3 in DNA: TGCGCCAGCAGCCCTGACTTGGACACCATATATTTT. This sequence encodes CASSPDLDTIYF.